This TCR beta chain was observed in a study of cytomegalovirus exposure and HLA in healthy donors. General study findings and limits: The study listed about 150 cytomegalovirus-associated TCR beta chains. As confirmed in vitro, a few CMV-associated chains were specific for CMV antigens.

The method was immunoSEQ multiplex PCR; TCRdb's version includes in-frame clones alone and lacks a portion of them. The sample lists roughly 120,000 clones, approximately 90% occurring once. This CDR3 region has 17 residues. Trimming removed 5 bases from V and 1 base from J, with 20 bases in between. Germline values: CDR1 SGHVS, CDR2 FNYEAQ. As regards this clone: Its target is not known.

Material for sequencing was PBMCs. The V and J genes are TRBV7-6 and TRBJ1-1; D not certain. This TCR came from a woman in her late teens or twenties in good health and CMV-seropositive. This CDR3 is CASSPQLTTHRNTEAFF. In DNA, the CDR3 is TGTGCCAGCAGCCCCCAGTTGACAACTCACAGGAACACTGAAGCTTTCTTT.